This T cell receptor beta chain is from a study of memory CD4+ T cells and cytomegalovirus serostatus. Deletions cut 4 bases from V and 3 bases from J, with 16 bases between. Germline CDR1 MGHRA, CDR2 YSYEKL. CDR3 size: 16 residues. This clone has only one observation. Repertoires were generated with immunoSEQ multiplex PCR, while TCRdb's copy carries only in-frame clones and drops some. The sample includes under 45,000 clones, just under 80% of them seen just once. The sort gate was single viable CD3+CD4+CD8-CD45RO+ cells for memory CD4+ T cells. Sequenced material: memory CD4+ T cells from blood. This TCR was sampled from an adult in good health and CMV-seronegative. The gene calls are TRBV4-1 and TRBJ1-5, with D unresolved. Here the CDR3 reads CASSLRQTNDNQPQHF. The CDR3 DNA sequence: TGCGCCAGCAGCCTACGGCAGACGAATGACAATCAGCCCCAGCATTTT.